Listed below are T cell receptor beta chains from one sample, sequenced in a study of blood T cell repertoires in COVID-19. Generated by immunoSEQ multiplex PCR, the TCRdb table keeps only in-frame clones and is missing some. The table includes about 200,000 clones, roughly four fifths detected once. The material sequenced was peripheral blood. These receptors were taken from a woman aged 40 to 50 with acute or convalescent COVID-19. Each CDR3 is given with its conserved first and last residue. A D gene is named only where the DNA matches it firmly. Size values are once, few and many counts, or a class for expanded clones, and some rows have none.

TRBV4-1,.,.,TRBJ2-7,CARSRQDGPPYEQYF,TGCGCCCGCAGCCGACAGGACGGACCGCCCTACGAGCAGTACTTC
TRBV3-1/TRBV3-2,TRBD2,.,TRBJ2-3,CASRRAGGRADTQYF,TGTGCCAGCAGGCGAGCGGGGGGCAGGGCAGATACGCAGTATTTT
TRBV2,TRBD1,few,TRBJ1-5,CASSVPGQGDRHNQPQHF,TGTGCCAGCAGCGTCCCGGGACAGGGAGACCGACACAATCAGCCCCAGCATTTT
TRBV27,.,.,TRBJ2-7,CASKPLSDYSYEQYF,TGTGCCAGCAAACCCCTGAGCGATTATTCCTACGAGCAGTACTTC
TRBV19,.,.,TRBJ1-4,CASTSDTKEKLFF,TGTGCCAGTACCTCGGACACGAAGGAAAAACTGTTTTTT
TRBV15,TRBD1,.,TRBJ2-7,CATSRAGGVLDEQYF,TGTGCCACCAGCAGGGCAGGGGGAGTCTTAGACGAGCAGTACTTC
TRBV11-2,TRBD2,.,TRBJ2-3,CASSSLGGAADTQYF,TGTGCCAGCAGCTCGCTCGGGGGGGCGGCAGATACGCAGTATTTT
TRBV5-1,TRBD1,.,TRBJ1-3,CASSLAGTGSGNTIYF,TGCGCCAGCAGCTTGGCCGGGACAGGGTCTGGAAACACCATATATTTT
TRBV7-9,.,.,TRBJ2-7,CASSPTGWTPSYEQYF,TGTGCCAGCAGCCCAACCGGGTGGACACCCTCCTACGAGCAGTACTTC
TRBV9,.,.,TRBJ1-3,CASSVYGDSGNTIYF,TGTGCCAGCAGCGTATACGGAGACTCTGGAAACACCATATATTTT
TRBV5-6,TRBD1,.,TRBJ1-5,CASSLVGTGHQPQHF,TGTGCCAGCAGCTTGGTTGGGACAGGGCATCAGCCCCAGCATTTT
TRBV5-1,TRBD2,.,TRBJ2-5,CASSPGLAGGPAVETQYF,TGCGCCAGCAGCCCCGGACTAGCGGGAGGGCCTGCGGTTGAGACCCAGTACTTC
TRBV7-2,.,.,TRBJ1-2,CASRPTTGRTNYGYTF,TGTGCCAGCAGGCCCACCACAGGGAGAACTAACTATGGCTACACCTTC
TRBV6-5,TRBD1,.,TRBJ2-2,CASSPDRVAWELFF,TGTGCCAGCAGCCCAGACAGGGTGGCCTGGGAGCTGTTTTTT
TRBV6-5,.,.,TRBJ1-3,CASSPGIGNTIYF,TGTGCCAGCAGTCCCGGGATCGGAAACACCATATATTTT
TRBV27,TRBD1,.,TRBJ1-1,CASWDRPNTEAFF,TGTGCCAGCTGGGACAGGCCGAACACTGAAGCTTTCTTT
TRBV27,.,.,TRBJ2-1,CASSSTGNEQFF,TGTGCCAGCAGTTCTACAGGGAATGAGCAGTTCTTC
TRBV12-3/TRBV12-4,.,.,TRBJ2-5,CASSFLETQYF,TGTGCCAGCAGTTTTCTAGAGACCCAGTACTTC
TRBV7-2,.,.,TRBJ1-2,CASSLDIYGYTF,TGTGCCAGCAGCCTAGACATCTATGGCTACACCTTC
TRBV29-1,.,.,TRBJ2-2,CSVVSRAGELFF,TGCAGCGTTGTAAGCAGGGCCGGGGAGCTGTTTTTT
TRBV6-2/TRBV6-3,.,few,TRBJ1-5,CASSPGTGLYENQPQHF,TGTGCCAGCAGCCCAGGAACAGGATTATATGAAAATCAGCCCCAGCATTTT
TRBV9,.,.,TRBJ2-1,CASSTDSLYNEQFF,TGTGCCAGCAGCACCGACAGCTTATACAATGAGCAGTTCTTC
TRBV5-1,.,.,TRBJ2-3,CASRPRSVGAPDTDTQYF,TGCGCCAGCAGGCCCAGATCTGTGGGGGCCCCAGATACAGATACGCAGTATTTT
TRBV4-3,.,.,TRBJ2-6,CASSLGTGSGANVLTF,TGCGCCAGCAGCCTTGGTACAGGGTCTGGGGCCAACGTCCTGACTTTC
TRBV25-1,TRBD1,.,TRBJ1-2,CASSRDRVGYTF,TGTGCCAGCAGCCGGGACAGGGTTGGCTACACCTTC
TRBV7-8,TRBD2,few,TRBJ2-2,CASSLVFGGDTGELFF,TGTGCCAGCAGCTTAGTGTTTGGGGGGGATACCGGGGAGCTGTTTTTT